Listed below are T cell receptor beta chains from one sample, sequenced in a study of neurological immune-mediated disorders. Each CDR3 protein gets one entry after TCRdb re-called the 5' RACE reads with MiXCR. The data show under 100,000 distinct CDR3 sequences, approximately 4.6% seen once. Specimen: PBMCs. The receptors stem from a woman in her sixties with multiple sclerosis. Each CDR3 is given with its conserved first and last residue. A D gene is named only where the DNA matches it firmly. Clone sizes are given selectively: once, few, many, or a class where the clone is expanded.

v_call,d_call,j_call,clone_size,cdr3_nt,cdr3_aa
TRBV7-9,.,TRBJ1-1,many,TGTGCCAGCAGCTCGGACTGGACGACTGAAGCTTTCTTT,CASSSDWTTEAFF
TRBV6-5,TRBD1,TRBJ1-2,.,TGTGCCAGCAGTTACGGTGGGACAGCGATTAACTATGGCTACACCTTC,CASSYGGTAINYGYTF
TRBV20-1,TRBD2,TRBJ2-5,many,TGCAGTGCCGGGACTAGCGGAAAGACCCAGTACTTC,CSAGTSGKTQYF
TRBV28,.,TRBJ2-5,many,TGTGCCAGCAGTATTGGCGGGGCCCAAGAGACCCAGTACTTC,CASSIGGAQETQYF
TRBV5-6,TRBD1,TRBJ1-2,many,TGTGCCAGCAGCTTGAAGCGGAGGGACAGGCCACTTCACGGCTACACCTTC,CASSLKRRDRPLHGYTF
TRBV12-3/TRBV12-4,TRBD1,TRBJ2-7,many,TGTGCCAGCAGTTTAATGGACAGGGATAGGTACGAGCAGTACTTC,CASSLMDRDRYEQYF
TRBV7-6,TRBD1,TRBJ1-6,many,TGTGCCAGCAGCTTAGGACCGGGACAGGGGTTAGGGTCACCCCTCCACTTT,CASSLGPGQGLGSPLHF
TRBV29-1,.,TRBJ2-7,many,TGCAGCGTTGCCGACAGTTCGTCCTACGAGCAGTACTTC,CSVADSSSYEQYF
TRBV9,TRBD1,TRBJ2-5,many,TGTGCCAGCAGCGTAGCCACAGGGGTCCAAGAGACCCAGTACTTC,CASSVATGVQETQYF
TRBV5-1,.,TRBJ2-1,many,TGCGCCAGCAACAGGATTACCGACAATGAGCAGTTCTTC,CASNRITDNEQFF
TRBV5-1,.,TRBJ1-5,many,TGCGCCAGCAGCTCCGGTTATAGCAATCAGCCCCAGCATTTT,CASSSGYSNQPQHF
TRBV20-1,TRBD2,TRBJ2-7,many,TGCAGTGCTAGAGAAACTAGCGCGGTGAGTCAGTACTTC,CSARETSAVSQYF
TRBV15,.,TRBJ2-7,many,TGTGCCACCAGCAAGGGGGGAACCTACGAGCAGTACTTC,CATSKGGTYEQYF
TRBV5-1,TRBD1,TRBJ1-1,many,TGCGCCAGCACATTAAGGACAGGGGCGAACACTGAAGCTTTCTTT,CASTLRTGANTEAFF
TRBV20-1,.,TRBJ2-7,many,TGCAGTGCTAGCGACGGGGTGCAGTACTTC,CSASDGVQYF
TRBV29-1,.,TRBJ2-1,many,TGCAGTCCATCGACGATAGGTGAGCAGTTCTTC,CSPSTIGEQFF
TRBV11-2,.,TRBJ1-1,many,TGTGCCAGCAGCTTAGTGTACTCTCGGACTGAAGCTTTCTTT,CASSLVYSRTEAFF
TRBV5-1,.,TRBJ1-5,many,TGCGCCAGCAGCTTCGACGGGTATAGCAATCAGCCCCAGCATTTT,CASSFDGYSNQPQHF
TRBV6-1,.,TRBJ2-3,many,TGTGCCAGCAGTTACCAGGGGACAGATACGCAGTATTTT,CASSYQGTDTQYF
TRBV20-1,TRBD1,TRBJ2-7,many,TGCAGTGCCGCCCGGACAGGGGGCCCCTTGGGATCCGAGCAGTACTTC,CSAARTGGPLGSEQYF
TRBV29-1,.,TRBJ2-3,many,TGCAGCGTTGATCTGCAGGGCCCAGATACGCAGTATTTT,CSVDLQGPDTQYF
TRBV28,TRBD1,TRBJ1-5,many,TGTGCCAGCAGCTCACGGACAGGGATGAATCAGCCCCAGCATTTT,CASSSRTGMNQPQHF
TRBV20-1,TRBD1,TRBJ1-2,.,TGCAGTGCTAGAGATCAGGGGGCAAGGGGCTACACCTTC,CSARDQGARGYTF
TRBV4-1,TRBD1,TRBJ1-1,many,TGCGCCAGCAGCCAAGATAGGGGGAGGGACAGGTCGCGGGGGGACACTGAAGCTTTCTTT,CASSQDRGRDRSRGDTEAFF
TRBV16,.,TRBJ2-1,many,TGTGCCAGCAGCAGCCAATCATCCAGGGTCGGTGAGCAGTTCTTC,CASSSQSSRVGEQFF
TRBV5-6,.,TRBJ2-2,many,TGTGCCAGCAGCTTGGTGGGTTGGACGACCGGGGAGCTGTTTTTT,CASSLVGWTTGELFF
TRBV20-1,.,TRBJ1-5,many,TGCAGTGTTGGACAGCCCCAGCATTTT,CSVGQPQHF
TRBV5-6,TRBD1,TRBJ2-1,many,TGTGCCAGCAACTTTGGGACAGAGGATGAGCAGTTCTTC,CASNFGTEDEQFF
TRBV6-5,TRBD1,TRBJ1-4,many,TGTGCCAGCAGCAAGGACAGGGGAGGTGAAAAACTGTTTTTT,CASSKDRGGEKLFF
TRBV20-1,TRBD2,TRBJ2-7,many,TGCAGTGCTGCACCCGGGACTAGCGGGGACGAGCAGTACTTC,CSAAPGTSGDEQYF
TRBV5-1,.,TRBJ2-1,many,TGCGCCAGCAGCCCTGACGGTAGCTCCTACAATGAGCAGTTCTTC,CASSPDGSSYNEQFF
TRBV4-2,.,TRBJ2-7,.,TGTGCCAGCAGCCAAGATACGTCGATCTCACGACGCTACGAGCAGTACTTC,CASSQDTSISRRYEQYF
TRBV20-1,.,TRBJ2-5,many,TGCAGTGCGACGGTACAAGAGACCCAGTACTTC,CSATVQETQYF
TRBV27,.,TRBJ1-2,many,TGTGCCAGCAGAAAGTCCGCGGCGGGGGGCTATGGCTACACCTTC,CASRKSAAGGYGYTF
TRBV27,TRBD2,TRBJ2-1,many,TGTGCCAGCAACCCCCAGCGGGGGACATACAATGAGCAGTTCTTC,CASNPQRGTYNEQFF
TRBV5-1,.,TRBJ1-5,many,TGCGCCAGCAGCTTGTGGGCAGGGGTGGATCAGCCCCAGCATTTT,CASSLWAGVDQPQHF
TRBV20-1,TRBD2,TRBJ2-1,many,TGCAGTGCTAGAGAATCTAGCGGGGCCCTCCCAGGCTCCTACAATGAGCAGTTCTTC,CSARESSGALPGSYNEQFF
TRBV9,TRBD1,TRBJ2-4,many,TGTGCCAGCAGCGCCACAGGGGGCAACATTCAGTACTTC,CASSATGGNIQYF
TRBV27,.,TRBJ2-7,many,TGTGCCAGCCGCCCAGGATGGGGGCCGGACTACGAGCAGTACTTC,CASRPGWGPDYEQYF
TRBV5-1,.,TRBJ1-3,many,TGCGCCAGCAGCTTGGAGGACGGAGGGGCTACCACCATATATTTT,CASSLEDGGATTIYF
TRBV5-1,.,TRBJ1-1,many,TGCGCCAGCAGCTTGGTTGCCCCTGGGGGCACTGAAGCTTTCTTT,CASSLVAPGGTEAFF
TRBV28,.,TRBJ1-2,many,TGTGCCAGCAGTTTGCCCGGGGGACCAGCCTATGGCTACACCTTC,CASSLPGGPAYGYTF
TRBV11-3,TRBD2,TRBJ2-3,many,TGTGCCAGCAGCTTAGAGGGACTAGCATCAGATACGCAGTATTTT,CASSLEGLASDTQYF
TRBV12-3/TRBV12-4,.,TRBJ2-3,many,TGTGCCAGCAGTGCAGGGTCCCACTTTATCAGCACAGATACGCAGTATTTT,CASSAGSHFISTDTQYF
TRBV5-1,.,TRBJ2-7,many,TGCGCCAGCAGCTTACTCCGCCAGGGTGATCGGGAGCAGTACTTC,CASSLLRQGDREQYF
TRBV29-1,.,TRBJ1-5,many,TGCAGCGTTGCCGAAGGGGCAGCACGGAATCAGCCCCAGCATTTT,CSVAEGAARNQPQHF
TRBV12-3/TRBV12-4,TRBD2,TRBJ2-2,many,TGTGCCAGCAGCCTAGCGGGGGGTTCCACCGGGGAGCTGTTTTTT,CASSLAGGSTGELFF
TRBV9,.,TRBJ1-6,many,TGTGCCAGCAGCGTAGCAGTCGGCGGGAGTTCACCCCTCCACTTT,CASSVAVGGSSPLHF
TRBV10-3,.,TRBJ1-2,many,TGTGCCATCAGTGAGTCTACAGGGTGGAGAGGCTACACCTTC,CAISESTGWRGYTF
TRBV5-1,.,TRBJ2-1,many,TGCGCCAGCAGCTTGGCCTCTTGGGACAATTACGACTCCTACAATGAGCAGTTCTTC,CASSLASWDNYDSYNEQFF
TRBV5-1,.,TRBJ1-4,many,TGCGCCAGCAGCTTTAAGACCTTCAATGAAAAACTGTTTTTT,CASSFKTFNEKLFF
TRBV18,TRBD2,TRBJ2-1,many,TGTGCCAGCTCACCACTGGGAGGGGATGAGCAGTTCTTC,CASSPLGGDEQFF
TRBV5-6,TRBD2,TRBJ2-5,many,TGTGCCAGCAGCCCGAGGGGTAGCGGGGGTGTTGAGACCCAGTACTTC,CASSPRGSGGVETQYF
TRBV20-1,.,TRBJ1-5,many,TGCAGTGCTAGAACAGCGGGTAGCAATCAGCCCCAGCATTTT,CSARTAGSNQPQHF
TRBV20-1,.,TRBJ2-3,many,TGCAGTGCTAGTGAGGGGGGGCGAGATACGCAGTATTTT,CSASEGGRDTQYF